The rows below give T cell receptor beta chains drawn from one sample of a study of neurological immune-mediated disorders. Each CDR3 protein is one row after TCRdb ran MiXCR on the 5' RACE reads. The data show 65,000 to 80,000 distinct CDR3 sequences, over 15% seen once. The sequenced material came from PBMCs. Receptor source: a woman in her 40s in good health. Each CDR3 is given with its conserved first and last residue. D genes are given only for firm matches. Clone size is not always given. Where it is, it says once, few, many or a class for expanded clones.

TRBJ2-7 | . | . | TRBV5-5 | TGTGCCAGCAGCTTCTTTGGGTCAGTCGGAGACGAGCAGTACTTC | CASSFFGSVGDEQYF
TRBJ2-3 | many | . | TRBV20-1 | TGCAGTGCTATAGGGGGCACAGATACGCAGTATTTT | CSAIGGTDTQYF
TRBJ2-7 | . | . | TRBV24-1 | TGTGCCACCAGTGATTGCGGCTCCCTAGTGGTCTACGAGCAGTACTTC | CATSDCGSLVVYEQYF
TRBJ2-5 | many | . | TRBV7-2 | TGTGCCAGCAGCCGCCGCTCAGGGGGGGCAGGGGAGACCCAGTACTTC | CASSRRSGGAGETQYF
TRBJ2-3 | many | . | TRBV7-3 | TGTGCCAGCAGCTTACTAAGTGGAGGCACAGATACGCAGTATTTT | CASSLLSGGTDTQYF
TRBJ1-2 | many | . | TRBV6-6 | TGTGCCAGCTCCCCGGGGAGTGGCTACACCTTC | CASSPGSGYTF
TRBJ1-6 | many | . | TRBV27 | TGTGCCAGCAGTATAGGGGCTTCGCCCCTCCACTTT | CASSIGASPLHF
TRBJ2-1 | few | TRBD2 | TRBV20-1 | TGCAGTGCTAGAGATCGGGGTAGCGGGGGTGGTGAGCAGTTCTTC | CSARDRGSGGGEQFF
TRBJ1-1 | many | . | TRBV12-3/TRBV12-4 | TGTGCCAGCACCCAATCACCGGGGCCCAGGGAAGCTTTCTTT | CASTQSPGPREAFF
TRBJ2-3 | many | . | TRBV20-1 | TGCAGTGCTAGAGACCACGGGGCTGGGACAGATACGCAGTATTTT | CSARDHGAGTDTQYF
TRBJ1-4 | many | TRBD1 | TRBV5-5 | TGTGCCAGCAGCCCCCAGGGGGAGACTAATGAAAAACTGTTTTTT | CASSPQGETNEKLFF
TRBJ2-5 | many | TRBD2 | TRBV9 | TGTGCCAGCAGCTCGCGGGGGGGCGAAGAGACCCAGTACTTC | CASSSRGGEETQYF
TRBJ2-4 | once | TRBD1 | TRBV10-2 | TGCGCCAGCAGGAGGACAGGGGCCCTGGGGGTCGACAAAAACATTCAGTACTTC | CASRRTGALGVDKNIQYF
TRBJ2-1 | many | TRBD2 | TRBV7-2 | TGTGCCAGCAGCTCAACCACTAGCGGGGGTTACAATGAGCAGTTCTTC | CASSSTTSGGYNEQFF
TRBJ2-3 | many | . | TRBV29-1 | TGCAGCGCAAGGACCCTATTGACCCCTAGAGATACGCAGTATTTT | CSARTLLTPRDTQYF
TRBJ1-1 | few | . | TRBV2 | TGTGCCAGCAGTGAAGCAAACAGACCGAACACTGAAGCTTTCTTT | CASSEANRPNTEAFF
TRBJ2-1 | many | . | TRBV11-3 | TGTGCCAGCAGCCCCTGGGGGGCGGGAAATGAGCAGTTCTTC | CASSPWGAGNEQFF
TRBJ2-1 | many | TRBD2 | TRBV20-1 | TGCAGTGCTAGAGATTTGGGGGGGCTAGCGGGGGCCTCCAGCTCCTACAATGAGCAGTTCTTC | CSARDLGGLAGASSSYNEQFF
TRBJ2-1 | many | . | TRBV20-1 | TGCAGTGCCACCCAAGGGGGGAATGAGCAGTTCTTC | CSATQGGNEQFF
TRBJ2-5 | many | . | TRBV2 | TGTGCCAACTCCGGGGGCGAAGAGACCCAGTACTTC | CANSGGEETQYF